The rows below give T cell receptor beta chains drawn from one sample of a study of breast tumors, draining lymph nodes, adjacent tissues. TCRdb recomputed calls from the multiplex PCR reads with MiXCR, one row per CDR3 protein. The sample has approximately 100,000 distinct CDR3 sequences; around 20% are singletons. Sequenced sample: axillary lymph node tissue. The receptors stem from a female donor with breast cancer. Some clones in this sample may be carry-over from other donors' samples. Both conserved end residues are part of each CDR3. The D gene is left open where the match is weak. Clone sizes are given selectively: once, few, many, or a class where the clone is expanded.

d_call | j_call | v_call | clone_size | cdr3_aa | cdr3_nt
NA | TRBJ1-3 | TRBV7-9 | many | CASSPNRASGNTIYF | TGTGCCAGCAGCCCTAATAGAGCCTCTGGAAACACCATATATTTT
TRBD2 | TRBJ2-1 | TRBV24-1 | many | CATSDPTSGSDHEQFF | TGTGCCACCAGTGATCCCACTAGCGGGAGTGACCATGAGCAGTTCTTC
TRBD1 | TRBJ1-5 | TRBV20-1 | many | CSANRGGNQPQHF | TGCAGTGCTAACAGGGGCGGCAATCAGCCCCAGCATTTT
NA | TRBJ2-7 | TRBV19 | many | CASSKNRAYEQYF | TGTGCCAGTAGTAAAAACAGGGCCTACGAGCAGTACTTC
NA | TRBJ2-3 | TRBV11-2 | many | CASSVDAGGRTDTQYF | TGTGCCAGCAGCGTAGATGCCGGGGGCCGGACAGATACGCAGTATTTT
NA | TRBJ1-2 | TRBV27 | NA | CASSLYLDYGYTF | TGTGCCAGCAGTCTCTATTTGGACTATGGCTACACCTTC
NA | TRBJ1-2 | TRBV30 | many | CALTLPYGYTF | TGTGCCCTAACGTTACCCTATGGCTACACCTTC
NA | TRBJ1-5 | TRBV6-1 | few | CASSWGLGSNQPQHF | TGTGCCAGCAGTTGGGGCTTAGGTAGCAATCAGCCCCAGCATTTT
NA | TRBJ2-1 | TRBV5-1 | many | CASSYVALVYNEQFF | TGCGCCAGCAGCTACGTAGCCTTAGTTTACAATGAGCAGTTCTTC
NA | TRBJ1-2 | TRBV5-1 | many | CASSPLDGLKVDGYTF | TGCGCCAGCAGCCCTTTAGATGGGCTTAAGGTTGATGGCTACACCTTC
TRBD1 | TRBJ1-6 | TRBV25-1 | many | CASSETGVNSPLHF | TGTGCCAGCAGTGAGACAGGGGTCAATTCACCCCTCCACTTT
TRBD2 | TRBJ2-1 | TRBV5-4 | few | CASQPIGASGRANEQFF | TGTGCCAGTCAACCTATAGGGGCTAGCGGGAGAGCAAATGAGCAGTTCTTC
TRBD1 | TRBJ2-1 | TRBV5-1 | many | CASSPGGTGVYEQFF | TGCGCCAGCAGCCCGGGGGGGACAGGGGTGTATGAGCAGTTCTTC
NA | TRBJ2-5 | TRBV27 | many | CASSPYSKTGAQYF | TGTGCCAGCAGTCCCTACTCGAAAACGGGGGCCCAGTACTTC
NA | TRBJ2-2 | TRBV6-5 | many | CASRPGAEELTGELFF | TGTGCCAGCAGACCCGGGGCAGAGGAGTTAACCGGGGAGCTGTTTTTT
TRBD2 | TRBJ2-7 | TRBV10-3 | many | CAISEVAGASEQYF | TGTGCCATCAGTGAAGTAGCGGGTGCCAGCGAGCAGTACTTC
TRBD1 | TRBJ2-1 | TRBV9 | many | CASSVGSGTGGNEQFF | TGTGCCAGCAGCGTAGGGTCCGGGACAGGGGGCAATGAGCAGTTCTTC
NA | TRBJ2-1 | TRBV5-1 | many | CASSFYGAFNEQFF | TGCGCCAGCAGCTTTTACGGGGCCTTCAATGAGCAGTTCTTC
NA | TRBJ2-2 | TRBV12-3/TRBV12-4 | many | CASSPAGRTGELFF | TGTGCCAGCAGCCCGGCCGGACGAACCGGGGAGCTGTTTTTT
NA | TRBJ1-2 | TRBV18 | many | CASSPDTNYGYTF | TGTGCCAGCTCACCAGATACCAACTATGGCTACACCTTC
TRBD2 | TRBJ2-1 | TRBV5-5 | NA | CASTFGGRANEQFF | TGTGCCAGCACCTTCGGGGGGAGGGCCAATGAGCAGTTCTTC
NA | TRBJ1-2 | TRBV5-1 | many | CASSSSGGDYGYTF | TGCGCCAGCAGCTCGAGCGGGGGCGACTATGGCTACACCTTC
NA | TRBJ2-2 | TRBV11-2 | many | CASSLFSSSVGTGELFF | TGTGCCAGCAGCTTATTCTCGTCTAGCGTAGGCACCGGGGAGCTGTTTTTT
NA | TRBJ1-2 | TRBV2 | many | CASSEIGPSSGYTF | TGTGCCAGCAGTGAAATAGGGCCTTCTAGTGGCTACACCTTC
NA | TRBJ1-1 | TRBV5-1 | NA | CASSLAGDTEAFF | TGCGCCAGCAGCTTGGCGGGCGACACTGAAGCTTTCTTT
NA | TRBJ1-6 | TRBV3-1 | many | CASSQKGGGMGTLHF | TGTGCCAGCAGCCAAAAGGGGGGGGGCATGGGCACCCTCCACTTT
NA | TRBJ2-3 | TRBV20-1 | NA | CSARASTRRADTQYF | TGCAGTGCTAGGGCATCCACCAGGCGGGCAGATACGCAGTATTTT
NA | TRBJ2-7 | TRBV11-2 | many | CASSLGSGQGGSYEQYF | TGTGCCAGCAGCTTAGGGTCGGGGCAGGGAGGCTCCTACGAGCAGTACTTC
TRBD1 | TRBJ2-1 | TRBV2 | many | CASGRDRGDNEQFF | TGTGCCAGCGGGAGGGACAGGGGTGACAATGAGCAGTTCTTC
NA | TRBJ1-3 | TRBV7-3 | NA | CASSLGAGNTICF | TGTGCCAGCAGCTTGGGGGCTGGAAACACCATATGTTTT
TRBD2 | TRBJ2-7 | TRBV6-5 | many | CASSYSGLAYEQYF | TGTGCCAGCAGTTACTCCGGACTAGCCTACGAGCAGTACTTC
NA | TRBJ1-2 | TRBV28 | few | CASSDSSYVYGYTF | TGTGCCAGCAGTGACAGCTCCTACGTCTATGGCTACACCTTC
NA | TRBJ2-1 | TRBV7-3 | many | CASSPTDFSNEQFF | TGTGCCAGCAGCCCAACGGACTTCTCCAATGAGCAGTTCTTC
NA | TRBJ2-7 | TRBV4-1 | many | CASSQAGGPYEQYF | TGCGCCAGCAGCCAAGCAGGCGGGCCCTACGAGCAGTACTTC
NA | TRBJ1-6 | TRBV28 | many | CASSLSGDNSPLHF | TGTGCCAGCAGTTTATCAGGGGATAATTCACCCCTCCACTTT
NA | TRBJ2-7 | TRBV4-2 | many | CASSQDISHEQYF | TGTGCCAGCAGCCAAGATATAAGCCACGAGCAGTACTTC
TRBD2 | TRBJ2-6 | TRBV7-9 | many | CASSSPPGLAISGANVLTF | TGTGCCAGCAGCTCCCCCCCCGGACTAGCGATATCTGGGGCCAACGTCCTGACTTTC
TRBD2 | TRBJ2-5 | TRBV9 | NA | CASSQGLAGGQETQYF | TGTGCCAGCAGCCAAGGACTAGCGGGGGGGCAAGAGACCCAGTACTTC
NA | TRBJ2-7 | TRBV27 | NA | CASGPHFASYKQYF | TGTGCCAGCGGTCCCCATTTTGCTTCCTACAAGCAGTACTTC
NA | TRBJ2-7 | TRBV6-1 | many | CASSEWPTYEQYF | TGTGCCAGCAGTGAATGGCCTACCTACGAGCAGTACTTC
NA | TRBJ2-5 | TRBV18 | few | CASSFETDRQETQYF | TGTGCCAGCTCATTCGAGACAGACCGTCAAGAGACCCAGTACTTC
NA | TRBJ2-2 | TRBV6-4 | NA | CASSDSGYRWGEIGELFF | TGTGCCAGCAGTGACTCTGGTTATCGGTGGGGGGAAATCGGGGAGCTGTTTTTT
NA | TRBJ2-2 | TRBV2 | many | CASRDGTRITGELFF | TGTGCCAGCAGGGACGGGACACGAATCACCGGGGAGCTGTTTTTT
TRBD1 | TRBJ2-4 | TRBV5-1 | NA | CASSLAHSGTGKNIQYF | TGCGCCAGCAGCTTGGCTCACTCCGGGACAGGGAAAAACATTCAGTACTTC
NA | TRBJ2-2 | TRBV5-4 | many | CASSPRGKGIGTGELFF | TGTGCCAGCAGCCCCCGAGGGAAGGGGATTGGGACCGGGGAGCTGTTTTTT